This T cell receptor (beta chain) was documented in a study of cytomegalovirus exposure and HLA in healthy donors (dated by TCRdb to about 2017). The study in broad terms: According to an earlier analysis of a few hundred of the donors, some 180 million T cells yielded over 100 million unique TCR beta sequences and 276 Gb of sequence data. Along with the approximately 670-subject first cohort, a separate validation cohort of approximately 110 different subjects was used. The later analysis used no new phenotypic data to find candidate immune exposures, relying instead on TCR beta sequences and their occurrence across donors. Roughly 300 gigabases of sequencing data and 75 million to 85 million unique TCR sequences made up an early release that covered fewer than 650 HLA-typed donors. All discovery cohort repertoires had been generated using a single sequencing platform. HLA typing included class I and class II loci at four-digit resolution. The aim of the study was to test whether cataloging public T cell receptors could identify signatures of past pathogen exposure. Donor age, sex, ethnicity and CMV serostatus were compiled alongside the repertoire data. Among 350 to 400 genotyped donors of the cohort, an average of about 240,000 unique TCR beta nucleotide sequences were sequenced per donor, around 20% of them non-productive. In an earlier analysis of about 590 of the donors, high-throughput TCR beta sequencing was used to judge whether each TCR beta V gene segment behaved as functional or pseudogenic. To predict cytomegalovirus infection status, the study brought together high-throughput TCR immunosequencing, statistical association of individual TCRs with disease status, and machine learning. The study used immunosequencing to profile the T cell repertoires of about 670 subjects and linked those repertoires to cytomegalovirus serostatus. Four to six DR-DQ haplotypes were handled as single units for association and clustering, since linkage in the cohort was strong. Typing coverage differed by locus: A, B, C, DRB1 and DQB1 were typed in roughly 620-630 donors, DQA1 in approximately 520, DPA1 in around 600, and DPB1 in roughly 470. Genome-wide SNP genotypes for about 65% of the 666 donors were used in a later genetic analysis, which treated that subset as a discovery cohort. A later analysis re-analyzed previously published TCR beta repertoires from roughly 600 donors and added high-resolution HLA genotyping to study TCR occurrence patterns. Of the 350 to 450 genotyped donors, 75% to 85% were placed in the genetic ancestry cluster associated with self-reported Caucasian donors.

About this clone itself: Its target antigen remains unknown. No much larger clone exists at a distance of one base, and base qualities are not known.

From cysteine to phenylalanine, the CDR3 is 16 amino acids long. The retained sequence is limited to the CDR3, 48 bases, with the frame set at the first base. Per the germline V gene, SGHVS is the CDR1 and FQNEAQ is the CDR2. Germline trimming amounts to 5 bases on V and 5 bases on J, with 7 as the count of junction bases outside the gene matches. Results the study describes overall, beyond this receptor: Some IMGT-functional V segments, including TRBV6-2 and TRBV6-3, could not be told apart with the 87-base-pair reads, so those segments were excluded. In a later analysis, 16,951 TCR beta sequences were associated with specific HLA alleles at a false discovery rate of 0.05. According to a later analysis, parvovirus B19, influenza, CMV and Epstein-Barr virus appeared linked to several top co-occurrence clusters. In a later genetic analysis, a missense DCLRE1C variant was associated with V-gene and J-gene trimming of TCR beta chains, and the association was replicated in an independent cohort. When HLA alleles, especially DR and DQ, strongly co-occurred, attributing TCR associations to individual alleles was difficult. Most TCR sequences were observed very rarely across donors, whereas some public TCRs were present in many individuals. Compared with the 666-donor mean, donors in an Asian-associated ancestry cluster had fewer N-insertions in productive TCRs, according to a later genetic analysis. Linkage disequilibrium might explain the correlated functional status among segregating V segments, but an unknown experimental factor could not be ruled out. The authors suggested that the approach could potentially be extended to other disease states and immunological phenotypes. Because HLA typing was unavailable for some donors at each locus, only the typed subset was used in association tests. In a later analysis, the rate of TCR association differed among HLA loci, with DRB1 alleles having the most associated TCRs and HLA-C alleles having the fewest. The earlier analysis of approximately 560 of the donors excluded some 16 rarely observed V segments, including chromosome 9 orphons, because counts were too low. In a later analysis, HLA-associated TCR beta chains showed more clonal expansion and lower generation probabilities than non-associated chains that were equally common. Immune exposure information for the cohort was limited to CMV serostatus. In vitro tests confirmed that a few of the cytomegalovirus-associated TCR beta chains recognize cytomegalovirus antigens. The classifier was reported to diagnose cytomegalovirus status with high specificity and sensitivity in both the original cohort and the validation cohort. Presence/absence analyses assumed roughly uniform sequencing depth across donors, an assumption that may not hold. The study gave a list of over 150 TCR beta chains associated with cytomegalovirus. A cluster of highly shared sequence variants was judged likely to be a technical artifact of the sequencing pipeline. An earlier analysis of several hundred of the donors showed that most TCR beta V segments appeared in productive rearrangements either about 87% or about 30% of the time, which broadly matched IMGT annotations. According to a later analysis, most CMV-associated TCR beta chains appeared to be HLA-restricted, and the HLA associations seemed to be driven largely by CMV exposure. A further reported finding was that TCR beta sequences accurately predicted the HLA-A and HLA-B alleles for most subjects in the first cohort. Only TCR beta chains were sequenced in this cohort, and the absence of alpha or paired-chain data limited detectable features.

The cohort comprised 670 or so healthy bone marrow donors. All cohort members were sampled while nominally healthy, although unrecorded immune exposures were likely present. The donor was CMV seropositive and belonged to the group of around 300 seropositive cohort members. Every donor gave a peripheral blood sample, and the peripheral blood mononuclear cells from that sample were used for TCR beta sequencing. The Qiagen DNeasy Blood Extraction Kit was used to extract genomic DNA from the blood cell samples. The library relied on the immunoSEQ multiplex PCR assay. For the multiplex PCR, a mixture combining 60 forward primers for TCR Vbeta segments and 13 reverse primers for TCR Jbeta segments was used. The CDR3 region of rearranged TCR beta genes was amplified from genomic DNA with a multiplex PCR assay. On the Illumina HiSeq System, the amplified TCR beta libraries were sequenced as 87-base-pair reads. Concerning the study's data processing: Across the 500 to 850 repertoires, a later analysis counted about 81 million unique TCR beta chains, some 11 million of which were shared by at least two donors. To remove PCR and sequencing errors, raw reads were error-corrected and collapsed into unique sequences using a nearest-neighbor algorithm that merged closely related sequences. CDR3 sequences were aligned to IMGT reference sequences to assign V, D and J gene segments. Each retained sequence needed at least a six-nucleotide match to both a V gene segment and a J gene segment. A rearrangement counted as productive if the CDR3 had no stop codons and remained in frame with V and J, and every other rearrangement counted as non-productive. Following IMGT convention, CDR3 was defined as the stretch from the second conserved V-encoded cysteine to the conserved J-encoded phenylalanine. The earlier analysis of fewer than 700 of the donors excluded sequences that lacked an unambiguous match to a single V gene segment. An earlier analysis of roughly 590 of the donors called V segments functional above 56.7% productive rearrangements and segregating when the between-donor standard deviation exceeded 5%. A statistical classification framework was developed to diagnose cytomegalovirus status using the catalog of TCR beta chain sequences. V and J gene assignment, in a later analysis, came from comparing TCR nucleotide sequences with IMGT/GENE-DB human TR gene sequences. In a later analysis, CDR3 sequences and most-parsimonious VDJ recombination scenarios were assigned using the TCRdist pipeline. A later analysis defined each TCR beta chain by its CDR3 amino acid sequence plus V-gene family, and excluded reads lacking a unique V-gene family. In a later analysis, around 650 highly shared, low-generation-probability nucleotide sequences were removed to address suspected cross-contamination and a sequencing artifact. A later analysis calculated a clonal expansion index for each public chain from normalized within-repertoire ranks of inferred template counts. In a later analysis, generation probabilities were computed using a VDJ recombination model fitted to out-of-frame rearrangements, and the results were checked against IGoR. In a later analysis, hypergeometric tests were used to score TCR-TCR, TCR-HLA and TCR-CMV co-occurrence, with a repertoire-size bias correction applied to TCR pairs. False discovery rates were estimated in a later analysis by permuting HLA or CMV assignments 20 times. In a later analysis, co-occurring TCRs were grouped using DBSCAN, with TCRdist sequence similarity added in when clustering inside HLA-allele-positive subsets. Repertoires with fewer than 30,000 or more than 120,000 public chains, plus five repertoires with anomalous nucleotide sharing, were excluded from co-occurrence clustering. Held by TCRdb, this immuneACCESS table contains in-frame sequences only and omits some clones. Under half of the omission traces to an unresolved V gene where checked; the cause of the rest is unknown. V, J and clone size derive from that table, while D and trimming were established from the DNA sequence. The table for this sample lists roughly 180,000 clones; 80% to 90% of them were counted only once. Of the sample, 1% to 1.5% is held by the ten largest clones.

Specimen: PBMCs. The TCR comes from a girl aged 2 to 10 in good health and CMV-seropositive. The sequence is built from TRBV7-8 and TRBJ2-7; 15 middle bases align to TRBD2. The DNA sequence reads TGTGCCAGCAGCCTTGGACTAGCGGGAGGGTCCCACGAGCAGTACTTC. This translates into CASSLGLAGGSHEQYF.